One sample yielded the 16 T cell receptor beta chains listed below, sequenced in a study of blood T cell repertoires in COVID-19. Produced via immunoSEQ multiplex PCR; TCRdb's table is partial and in-frame only. The sample has about 120,000 clones, just under 80% seen once. Sequenced material: peripheral blood. All receptors derive from a man in his sixties with active or convalescent COVID-19.

The rearrangement uses TRBV5-8 and TRBJ2-1; 15 nucleotides line up with TRBD2. Trimming took 3 bases from V and 7 from J; bases not matched to a gene: 2. Germline lookup yields CDR1 SGHTS and CDR2 YDEGEE. The CDR3 runs to 15 residues. In nucleotides, the CDR3 is TGTGCCAGCAGCTCGGGACTAGCGGGGGGAAATGAGCAGTTCTTC. Translated, it gives CASSSGLAGGNEQFF. Full variable domain (outside the CDR3, taken from reference TRBV5-8 and TRBJ2-1): EAGVTQSPTHLIKTRGQQATLRCSPISGHTSVYWYQQALGLGLQFLLWYDEGEERNRGNFPPRFSGRQFPNYSSELNVNALELEDSALYLCASSSGLAGGNEQFFGPGTRLTVL.

This rearrangement joins TRBV29-1 to TRBJ2-3; 8 bases map to TRBD1. CDR3 length equals 13 residues. J gave up 5 bases and V 4 bases, and 5 bases lay outside the gene matches. Germline V gene sequence: CDR1 SQVTM, CDR2 ANQGSEA. The CDR3 sequence: CSVAGQVGDTQYF. The CDR3 DNA reads TGCAGCGTTGCGGGACAGGTCGGAGATACGCAGTATTTT.

The V call is TRBV6-2 or TRBV6-3, the J call TRBJ2-3; TRBD2 matches 9 bases. Trimming took 2 bases from V and 4 from J; bases not matched to a gene: 4. The CDR3 has 15 residues. The germline gives CDR1 MNHEY, CDR2 SVGEGT. Here the CDR3 DNA reads TGTGCCAGCAGTTACAGCCTAGCGGGATCAGATACGCAGTATTTT. Translated, it gives CASSYSLAGSDTQYF.

The V and J genes are TRBV4-2 and TRBJ2-7; tentatively, D is TRBD1 (6 bases). The CDR3 contains 13 residues. The ends were cut back, 5 bases at V and 3 bases at J, with 11 bases in the middle. Germline V lookup: CDR1 LGHNA, CDR2 YNFKEQ. CDR3 region: CASSRGWDYEQYF. The CDR3 DNA sequence: TGTGCCAGCAGCAGGGGGTGGGACTACGAGCAGTACTTC.

The chain links TRBV7-2 to TRBJ2-1; 9 positions agree with TRBD2. CDR1 is SGHTA and CDR2 is FQGNSA in the germline V gene. CDR3 size: 19 residues. Trimming removed 5 bases from V and 0 bases from J; junction bases left unmatched: 14. The CDR3 region has the DNA TGTGCCAGCAGCATCGGGCCGACGGGAGCGGGGGGCTCCTACAATGAGCAGTTCTTC. Residues: CASSIGPTGAGGSYNEQFF.

This sequence joins TRBV5-6 and TRBJ1-5; D remains ambiguous. Germline V CDR1 and CDR2: SGHDT, YYEEEE. The CDR3 has 13 amino acids. Trimming took off 0 bases at V and 5 bases at J, with 6 bases between the two ends. The CDR3: CASSLASYQPQHF. The CDR3 nucleotides are TGTGCCAGCAGCTTGGCTTCTTATCAGCCCCAGCATTTT.

The chain has TRBV28 and TRBJ2-7, with 10 positions matching TRBD1. Germline values: CDR1 MDHEN, CDR2 SYDVKM. Trimming at V came to 6 bases and at J to 5 bases, leaving 7 bases not matched to a gene. The CDR3 runs to 14 residues. The CDR3 DNA sequence: TGTGCCAGCAGGCGGACAGGGGGGAACGACGAGCAGTACTTC. Encoded protein: CASRRTGGNDEQYF. The full variable domain, with the rest looked up from reference TRBV28 and TRBJ2-7, is DVKVTQSSRYLVKRTGEKVFLECVQDMDHENMFWYRQDPGLGLRLIYFSYDVKMKEKGDIPEGYSVSREKKERFSLILESASTNQTSMYLCASRRTGGNDEQYFGPGTRLTVT.

V and J are TRBV21-1 and TRBJ2-7; TRBD1, the table's D call, lacks a check against the DNA. TRBV21-1 is tagged as a pseudogene. This CDR3 contains 16 residues. DNA of the CDR3: TGTGCCAGCATCACCCAGGACAGACGGCGCCTGAGGGAGCAGTACTTC. Amino acids: CASITQDRRRLREQYF.

The CDR3 DNA follows: TGTGCCAGCAGCCTTCTCGGGGTGTCCTCCTACGAGCAGTACTTC. This translates into CASSLLGVSSYEQYF. The chain is built from TRBV6-6 and TRBJ2-7; a weak D match, TRBD2 (5 bases). This CDR3 has 15 amino acids. Per the germline V gene, CDR1 is MNHNY and CDR2 is SVGAGI (reference sequence). The V end lost 6 bases, the J end lost 0 bases, and 15 bases lay between the germline ends.

CDR3 sequence reads: CASSLGQGPTNEKLFF. In DNA form, the CDR3 reads TGCGCCAGCAGCTTGGGACAGGGACCAACTAATGAAAAACTGTTTTTT. This chain links TRBV5-1 with TRBJ1-4, with 7 positions matching TRBD1. Germline V gene sequence: CDR1 SGHRS, CDR2 YFSETQ. V lost 0 bases and J lost 0; bases outside the gene matches: 2. The CDR3 length is 16 residues. The full variable domain, its missing parts supplied by reference TRBV5-1 and TRBJ1-4, is KAGVTQTPRYLIKTRGQQVTLSCSPISGHRSVSWYQQTPGQGLQFLFEYFSETQRNKGNFPGRFSGRQFSNSRSEMNVSTLELGDSALYLCASSLGQGPTNEKLFFGSGTQLSVL.

The chain combines TRBV9 with TRBJ2-3; TRBD2 aligns across 12 bases. The CDR3 contains 15 residues. Germline loops: CDR1 SGDLS, CDR2 YYNGEE. Trimming took 1 base from V and 6 from J; bases not matched to a gene: 3. For the CDR3, the DNA is TGTGCCAGCAGCGTAAGGACTAGCGGGATTGATACGCAGTATTTT. It specifies CASSVRTSGIDTQYF.

This chain joins TRBV5-6 and TRBJ2-1; the D gene is possibly TRBD2 (5 bases). This CDR3 comprises 11 residues. Per germline, CDR1 SGHDT and CDR2 YYEEEE. V shed 0 bases and J shed 13 bases, with 8 bases lying between them. CDR3 sequence (DNA): TGTGCCAGCAGCTTGGCAAGCGGCCAGTTCTTC. It is translated as CASSLASGQFF.

The rearrangement uses TRBV2 and TRBJ1-1, with D unclear. V was pared by 11 bases and J by 0 bases, with 10 bases between. CDR3 length equals 12 residues. Germline V gene data show CDR1 as SNHLY and CDR2 as FYNNEI. Here the CDR3 reads CAAQTLNTEAFF. The CDR3 DNA is TGTGCCGCACAGACCCTGAACACTGAAGCTTTCTTT.

The chain combines TRBV27 with TRBJ2-7; tentatively, D is TRBD2 (5 bases). CDR1 MNHEY and CDR2 SMNVEV come from the germline V gene (reference sequence). With 7 bases removed from V and 4 bases from J, the gap between germline ends came to 14 bases. CDR3 length equals 13 residues. CDR3 loop: CASTLRSGYEQYF. The DNA for the CDR3 is TGTGCCAGCACCCTACGGTCGGGATACGAGCAGTACTTC.

The chain employs TRBV7-8 and TRBJ2-1; tentatively, D is TRBD2 (6 bases). Germline V CDR1 and CDR2: SGHVS, FQNEAQ. V dropped 1 base and J dropped 0 bases, with 13 bases sitting between them. The CDR3 length is 17 residues. CDR3 loop: CASSLVASASSYNEQFF. CDR3 sequence (DNA): TGTGCCAGCAGCTTAGTGGCTAGCGCGAGCTCCTACAATGAGCAGTTCTTC.

J is TRBJ2-7 and V is TRBV11-3, with 14 bases fitting TRBD2. In germline, CDR1 is SGHNT, CDR2 YENEEA. V trimming: 5 bases; J trimming: 4 bases; junction bases outside the gene matches: 7. The CDR3 length is 16 residues. The CDR3 DNA reads TGTGCCAGCAGCCCCGGGACTAGCGGGAGAAAATACGAGCAGTACTTC. Amino acids: CASSPGTSGRKYEQYF. The full variable domain, rest sourced from reference TRBV11-3 and TRBJ2-7, is EAGVVQSPRYKIIEKKQPVAFWCNPISGHNTLYWYLQNLGQGPELLIRYENEEAVDDSQLPKDRFSAERLKGVDSTLKIQPAELGDSAVYLCASSPGTSGRKYEQYFGPGTRLTVT.